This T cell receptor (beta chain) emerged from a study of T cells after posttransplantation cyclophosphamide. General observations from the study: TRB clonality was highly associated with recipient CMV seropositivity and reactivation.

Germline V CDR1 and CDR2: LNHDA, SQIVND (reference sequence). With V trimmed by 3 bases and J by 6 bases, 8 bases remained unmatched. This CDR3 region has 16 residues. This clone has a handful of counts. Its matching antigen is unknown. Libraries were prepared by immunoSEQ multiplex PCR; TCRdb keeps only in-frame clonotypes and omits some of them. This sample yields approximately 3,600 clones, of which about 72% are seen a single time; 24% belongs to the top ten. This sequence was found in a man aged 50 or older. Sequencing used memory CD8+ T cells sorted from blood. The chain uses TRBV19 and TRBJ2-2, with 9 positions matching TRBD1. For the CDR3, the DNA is TGTGCCAGTAGTATCTTCGGGACAGGGTATGCCGGGGAGCTGTTTTTT. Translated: CASSIFGTGYAGELFF.